These 19 T cell receptor beta chains share one sample of origin, sequenced in a study of blood T cell repertoires in COVID-19. Method: immunoSEQ multiplex PCR; TCRdb's copy keeps in-frame clones and lacks some. This sample has roughly 140,000 clones, with about 87% found just once. Sequenced input: peripheral blood. The receptors originated from a woman in her forties or fifties with acute or convalescent COVID-19.

The gene calls are TRBV29-1 and TRBJ1-2; no firm D call. The CDR3 totals 12 residues. CDR1 is SQVTM, CDR2 ANQGSEA, per germline. With 1 base removed from V and 2 bases from J, the gap between germline ends came to 5 bases. CDR3 nucleotides: TGCAGCGTTGAAGCAGGAAACTATGGCTACACCTTC. This gives the protein CSVEAGNYGYTF.

V and J are TRBV7-2 and TRBJ1-5, with a weak D call TRBD1 (5 bases). In germline, CDR1 is SGHTA, CDR2 FQGNSA. Between the trimmed V and J ends, which lost 4 bases and 7 bases, there was a span of 11 bases. The CDR3 runs 13 residues. The CDR3 sequence is CASSSGFEQPQHF. Written as DNA, the CDR3 is TGTGCCAGCAGCTCAGGGTTTGAACAGCCCCAGCATTTT.

The CDR3 is CASSQDRTVHYEQYF. The CDR3 nucleotides are TGCGCCAGCAGCCAAGACCGGACAGTCCACTACGAGCAGTACTTC. This chain connects TRBV4-1 to TRBJ2-7, with a tentative D call TRBD1 (6 bases). This CDR3 spans 15 amino acids. V lost 0 bases to trimming and J lost 3 bases, with 12 bases between them. Germline CDR1 MGHRA, CDR2 YSYEKL.

This chain links TRBV6-1 with TRBJ1-5, with D possibly TRBD1 on 6 matching bases. The germline V gene encodes CDR1 MNHNS and CDR2 SASEGT. Deletions cut 1 base from V and 7 bases from J, with 11 bases between. The CDR3 runs 14 residues. The CDR3 nucleotides read TGTGCCAGCAGTGAAGTAGGGGGAGGGCAGCCCCAGCATTTT. It specifies CASSEVGGGQPQHF.

This clone turned up a few times. V usage is TRBV5-1 and J usage is TRBJ2-2; possibly TRBD1 for D (6 bases). Germline-derived CDR1 and CDR2 are SGHRS and YFSETQ. The CDR3 spans 15 residues. The germline V and J ends were trimmed by 4 bases and 2 bases, with 12 bases remaining between them. The CDR3, as DNA: TGCGCCAGCAGCCCCGGGACAATTAACACCGGGGAGCTGTTTTTT. Amino acid sequence: CASSPGTINTGELFF. The full variable domain, with the rest looked up from reference TRBV5-1 and TRBJ2-2, is KAGVTQTPRYLIKTRGQQVTLSCSPISGHRSVSWYQQTPGQGLQFLFEYFSETQRNKGNFPGRFSGRQFSNSRSEMNVSTLELGDSALYLCASSPGTINTGELFFGEGSRLTVL.

The J gene is TRBJ1-1, the V gene TRBV20-1; no reliable D call. This CDR3 is 11 amino acids long. V was cut by 6 bases and J by 3 bases, with 8 bases left in between. Per germline, CDR1 DFQATT and CDR2 SNEGSKA (reference sequence). The CDR3 spells CSAFPDTEAFF. The CDR3, as DNA: TGCAGTGCCTTCCCCGACACTGAAGCTTTCTTT.

This clone was seen a handful of times. This sequence joins TRBV5-1 and TRBJ2-7, with D perhaps TRBD1 (6 bases). Germline CDR1 and CDR2: SGHRS and YFSETQ. The CDR3 has 15 residues. Trimming took off 0 bases at V and 6 bases at J, with 16 bases between the two ends. CDR3 sequence reads: CASSLEGTLGREQYF. Here the CDR3 DNA reads TGCGCCAGCAGCTTGGAAGGGACATTAGGGCGCGAGCAGTACTTC.

CDR3 nucleotide sequence: TGTGCCAGCAGCTTAAACAGGGTCGTTTGGACTGAAGCTTTCTTT. This translates into CASSLNRVVWTEAFF. This chain joins TRBV5-8 and TRBJ1-1; D perhaps matches TRBD1 (6 bases). The germline V and J ends were trimmed by 2 bases and 5 bases, with 16 bases remaining between them. This CDR3 has 15 residues. Germline V gene sequence: CDR1 SGHTS, CDR2 YDEGEE.

This chain connects TRBV27 to TRBJ1-1; the match to TRBD1 covers 7 bases. The CDR3 runs 14 residues. Germline loops: CDR1 MNHEY, CDR2 SMNVEV (reference sequence). V shed 6 bases, J shed 0 bases, and the junction held 4 bases outside the gene matches. CDR3 coding DNA: TGTGCCAGCAGAACGACAGGGATGAACACTGAAGCTTTCTTT. Translated, it gives CASRTTGMNTEAFF.

This sequence joins TRBV19 and TRBJ2-7; tentatively, D is TRBD2 (7 bases). Germline CDR1 reads LNHDA; CDR2 reads SQIVND (reference sequence). The CDR3 length is 15 residues. Trimming cost V 6 bases and J 3 bases, with 18 bases left between them. The DNA of the CDR3 is TGTGCCAGTAGCCGAGGGGGGGACACAGTCTACGAGCAGTACTTC. Protein product: CASSRGGDTVYEQYF.

V usage is TRBV19 and J usage is TRBJ2-7; D is possibly TRBD2 (7 bases). The CDR3 runs to 12 residues. Germline V gene sequence: CDR1 LNHDA, CDR2 SQIVND (reference sequence). V lost 10 bases to trimming and J lost 2 bases, with 12 bases between them. In DNA form, the CDR3 reads TGTGCCACCGGCGGGGGCCCCTACGAGCAGTACTTC. Amino acids: CATGGGPYEQYF. The entire variable domain, with the rest obtained from reference TRBV19 and TRBJ2-7, is as follows: DGGITQSPKYLFRKEGQNVTLSCEQNLNHDAMYWYRQDPGQGLRLIYYSQIVNDFQKGDIAEGYSVSREKKESFPLTVTSAQKNPTAFYLCATGGGPYEQYFGPGTRLTVT.

V and J are TRBV10-3 and TRBJ1-2, with a tentative D call TRBD1 (5 bases). The V gene lost 6 bases and the J gene lost 2 bases, with 16 bases spanning the gap. The germline gives CDR1 ENHRY, CDR2 SYGVKD. CDR3 length: 15 amino acids. The CDR3 is CAISPPDSVNYGYTF. The CDR3 DNA reads TGTGCCATCAGCCCTCCCGACAGCGTGAACTATGGCTACACCTTC.

This clone was counted a single time. V is TRBV4-1 and J is TRBJ2-2, with 8 bases that match TRBD1. This CDR3 is built from 15 residues. CDR1 and CDR2 (germline): MGHRA, YSYEKL. Germline trimming cut 3 bases from V and 4 bases from J; bases unmatched to any gene: 4. The CDR3 reads CASSQDRVVTGELFF. The CDR3, as DNA: TGCGCCAGCAGCCAGGACAGGGTTGTCACCGGGGAGCTGTTTTTT.

CDR3 region: CASSAGLAGDYEQFF. CDR3 nucleotides: TGTGCCAGCAGCGCCGGACTAGCGGGAGACTATGAGCAGTTCTTC. The rearrangement joins TRBV9 to TRBJ2-1; 13 bases align to TRBD2. Germline assignment: CDR1 SGDLS and CDR2 YYNGEE. The ends lost 3 bases at V and 8 bases at J; junction bases unmatched: 5. The CDR3 is 15 residues long.

J is TRBJ2-1 and V is TRBV5-6; D is perhaps TRBD2 (5 bases). CDR3 size: 14 residues. V shed 2 bases and J shed 7 bases, with 13 bases lying between them. Per germline, CDR1 SGHDT and CDR2 YYEEEE. Here the CDR3 DNA reads TGTGCCAGCAGCTTCCAGGCGGGTCTAAATGAGCAGTTCTTC. Translating it yields CASSFQAGLNEQFF.

A single count supports this clone. This chain connects TRBV6-5 to TRBJ1-6; possible D gene TRBD1, 5 bases. The V end was cut by 6 bases, the J end by 6 bases, with 6 bases between. Germline lookup yields CDR1 MNHEY and CDR2 SVGAGI. This CDR3 region has 12 residues. The DNA of the CDR3 is TGTGCCAGCAGCGACAGTAATTCACCCCTCCACTTT. Protein product: CASSDSNSPLHF.

This chain links TRBV6-5 with TRBJ1-2, with D possibly being TRBD1 (5 bases). V gave up 4 bases and J gave up 5 bases, with 11 bases separating them. The CDR3 has 13 amino acids. The germline CDR1 and CDR2 sequences are MNHEY and SVGAGI. The CDR3 DNA reads as TGTGCCAGCAGTTGGGGCAGAAGGTATGGCTACACCTTC. This sequence encodes CASSWGRRYGYTF.

V usage is TRBV11-1 and J usage is TRBJ2-7; TRBD2 matches at 9 bases. V lost 6 bases and J lost 4; bases outside the gene matches: 10. In germline, CDR1 is SGHAT, CDR2 FQDESV (reference sequence). The CDR3 sequence is 15 residues long. CDR3 in DNA: TGTGCCAGCAGTTATCCAGGTAGCGGGAGTTACGAGCAGTACTTC. Translated, it gives CASSYPGSGSYEQYF.

This chain uses TRBV3-1 (or the pseudogene TRBV3-2) with TRBJ1-5; D is unresolved. Germline V CDR1 and CDR2: LGHDT, YNNKEL (reference sequence). V was shortened by 2 bases and J by 0 bases, with 11 bases between the two germline ends. There are 16 residues in the CDR3. The CDR3 DNA reads TGTGCCAGCAGCCAAAGTGGCGGATTTAGCAATCAGCCCCAGCATTTT. Translation gives CASSQSGGFSNQPQHF.